Detailed here is one T cell receptor (beta chain). Its antigen is not known. TCRdb's table, derived via immunoSEQ multiplex PCR, lists solely in-frame clones and lacks some. Here the sample spans 100,000 to 150,000 clones, approximately 91% being singletons. The sample originates from a study of T cell responses to AZD1222 COVID-19 vaccine. Notes on the study in general: Once two AZD1222 doses were given, Spike-specific TCR breadth and depth went up. Regions 160-218 and 743-854 dominated among vaccine-associated CD4 TCRs spanning spike. Clonal diversity may have been underestimated, and the donors were mostly white British, with more females than males.

CDR1 is SEHNR, CDR2 FQNEAQ, per germline (reference sequence). Trimming left V 5 bases short and J 7 bases short, with 20 bases between. This CDR3 is 16 amino acids long. Sequencing used peripheral blood, obtained 28 days after the second AZD1222 dose. This TCR came from an adult who received the AZD1222 COVID-19 vaccine. V gene TRBV7-9 combines with J gene TRBJ2-2; D perhaps matches TRBD1 (5 bases). The CDR3 DNA reads as TGTGCCAGCAGCCCCCACCAGAATCAGGGCTTCGGGGAGCTGTTTTTT. Translation: CASSPHQNQGFGELFF.